This T cell receptor (beta chain) comes out of a study of control samples from healthy donors and cancer patients. The CDR3 consists of 13 residues. Germline assignment: CDR1 SGHTA and CDR2 FQGNSA. Trimming took 1 base from V and 3 from J, leaving 6 bases between them. Sequencing was performed with immunoSEQ multiplex PCR; in TCRdb, only in-frame clones are kept and a portion is missing. This sample yields roughly 140,000 clones, of which 75% to 90% are seen a single time; roughly 5% belongs to the top ten. Sample: blood. The clonotype was recovered from a man aged 25-40 years in good health. The rearrangement joins TRBV7-2 to TRBJ1-2; no clear D gene. CDR3 sequence (DNA): TGTGCCAGCAGCTTAGGCGGAGACTATGGCTACACCTTC. This gives the protein CASSLGGDYGYTF.